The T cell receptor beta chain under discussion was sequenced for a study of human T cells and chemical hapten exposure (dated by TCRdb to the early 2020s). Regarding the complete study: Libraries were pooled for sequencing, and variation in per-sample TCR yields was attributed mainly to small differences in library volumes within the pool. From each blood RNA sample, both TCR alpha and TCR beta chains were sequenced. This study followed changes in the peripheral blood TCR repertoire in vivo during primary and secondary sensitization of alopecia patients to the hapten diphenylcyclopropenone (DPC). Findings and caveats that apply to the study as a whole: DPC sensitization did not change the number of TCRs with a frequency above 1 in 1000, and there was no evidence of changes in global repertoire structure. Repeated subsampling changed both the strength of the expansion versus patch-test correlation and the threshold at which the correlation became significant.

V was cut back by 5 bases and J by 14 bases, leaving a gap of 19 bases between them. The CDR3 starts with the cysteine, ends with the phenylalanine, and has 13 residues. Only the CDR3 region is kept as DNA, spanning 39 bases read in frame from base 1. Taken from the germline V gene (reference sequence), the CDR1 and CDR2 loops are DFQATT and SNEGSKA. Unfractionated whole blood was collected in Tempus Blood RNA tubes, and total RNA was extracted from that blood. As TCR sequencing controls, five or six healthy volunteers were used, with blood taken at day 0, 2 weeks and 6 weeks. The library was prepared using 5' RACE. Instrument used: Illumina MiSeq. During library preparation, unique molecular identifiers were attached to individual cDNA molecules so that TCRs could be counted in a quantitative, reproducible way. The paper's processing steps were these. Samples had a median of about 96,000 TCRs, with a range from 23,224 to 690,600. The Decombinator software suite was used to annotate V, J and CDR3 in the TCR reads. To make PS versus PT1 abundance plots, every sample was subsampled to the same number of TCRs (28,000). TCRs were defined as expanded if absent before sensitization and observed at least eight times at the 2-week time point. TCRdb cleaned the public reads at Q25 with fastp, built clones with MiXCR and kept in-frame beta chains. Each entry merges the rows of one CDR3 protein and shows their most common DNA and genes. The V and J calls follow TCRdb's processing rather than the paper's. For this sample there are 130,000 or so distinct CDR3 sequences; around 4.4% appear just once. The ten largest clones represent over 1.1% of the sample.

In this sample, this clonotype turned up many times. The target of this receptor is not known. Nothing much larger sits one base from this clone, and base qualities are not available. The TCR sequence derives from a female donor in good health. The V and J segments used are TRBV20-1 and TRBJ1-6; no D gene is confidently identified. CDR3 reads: CSAAPRATRALHF. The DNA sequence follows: TGCAGTGCTGCTCCGAGGGCGACTAGGGCCCTCCACTTT.